Reported below is one T cell receptor beta chain. Its specificity is unknown. This sample was taken from a study of graft-versus-host responses after intestinal transplantation. Overall study context: Anti-thymocyte globulin induction, then tacrolimus and steroids for about three years, went to all recipients. The study's findings and limits: Early after transplant, HvG clones declined as circulating GvH clones peaked.

Profiling relied on immunoSEQ multiplex PCR, and the TCRdb table lists in-frame clones only, not all of them. Among roughly 92,000 clones listed, approximately 90% were seen once. The CDR3 runs 15 residues. V was cut by 4 bases and J by 4 bases, with 13 bases left in between. The germline CDR1 and CDR2 sequences are SEHNR and FQNEAQ (reference sequence). This sequence was found in a human donor who was the organ donor for an intestinal transplant. The rearrangement joins TRBV7-9 to TRBJ2-2; no reliable D call. Sequencing used unstimulated CD4+ T cells sorted from spleen or lymph node cells, obtained before transplant. The CDR3 coding sequence is TGTGCCAGCAGCTCGAGAACCGACTTCACCGGGGAGCTGTTTTTT. It translates to CASSSRTDFTGELFF.